These T cell receptor beta chains were read from a single sample in a study of cytomegalovirus exposure and HLA in healthy donors. Assay: immunoSEQ multiplex PCR; the TCRdb copy retains only in-frame clones and omits some. Of 200,000 or so clones listed, 87% were seen once; the top ten hold 1.3%. The sequenced sample consisted of PBMCs. Receptor source: a man aged 30-40 years in good health and CMV-seronegative. Each CDR3 is given with its conserved first and last residue. The D gene is left open where the match is weak. Clone size is not always given. Where it is, it says once, few, many or a class for expanded clones.

D	V	J	size	DNA	CDR3
-	TRBV30	TRBJ1-1	-	TGTGCCTGGAACTGGGCGAACACTGAAGCTTTCTTT	CAWNWANTEAFF
TRBD1	TRBV30	TRBJ1-4	once	TGTGCCTGGAGTGAGGGTCTGCCGGGACAGGGCCATGAAAAACTGTTTTTT	CAWSEGLPGQGHEKLFF
TRBD1	TRBV15	TRBJ2-6	once	TGTGCCACCCTTCCAGGGGGATCTGGGGCCAACGGCCTGACTTTC	CATLPGGSGANGLTF
TRBD2	TRBV6-5	TRBJ2-7	-	TGTGCCAGCAGTACACTAGCGGGAAGATCCTACGAGCAGTACTTC	CASSTLAGRSYEQYF
-	TRBV6-4	TRBJ1-1	few	TGTGCCAGCAGTGCCCAGACTGAAGCTTTCTTT	CASSAQTEAFF
TRBD1	TRBV4-1	TRBJ2-5	-	TGCGCCAGCAGCCAGCGACAGGCAGGGGGCCAAGAGACCCAGTACTTC	CASSQRQAGGQETQYF
TRBD1	TRBV5-8	TRBJ2-4	once	TGTGCCAGCAGCTCCACAGGGGTTATGGACATTCAGTACTTC	CASSSTGVMDIQYF
-	TRBV5-1	TRBJ2-3	-	TGCGCCAGCAGAAAAGCGCGTAGCACAGATACGCAGTATTTT	CASRKARSTDTQYF
TRBD2	TRBV5-1	TRBJ2-1	-	TGCGCCAGCAGCGGGAGCACTAGCGGGAGTCGTTATGAGCAGTTCTTC	CASSGSTSGSRYEQFF
TRBD1	TRBV19	TRBJ2-3	-	TGTGCCAGTAGTCCTACAGGGGGCTCTAGCACAGATACGCAGTATTTT	CASSPTGGSSTDTQYF
-	TRBV21-1	TRBJ1-5	-	TGTGCCAGCAGCCGACAGGGGGAGGCCTATAGCAATCAGCCCCAGCATTTT	CASSRQGEAYSNQPQHF
TRBD1	TRBV10-1	TRBJ2-2	-	TGCGCCAGCAGTGAGACCTTAACAGGGGCTCGTACCGGGGAGCTGTTTTTT	CASSETLTGARTGELFF
-	TRBV20-1	TRBJ2-7	few	TGCAGTGGCAGGGTCTACGAGCAGTACTTC	CSGRVYEQYF
TRBD1	TRBV6-5	TRBJ2-1	-	TGTGCCAGCTGCCGGGACAGCCTTTACAATGAGCAGTTCTTC	CASCRDSLYNEQFF
TRBD1	TRBV27	TRBJ1-5	-	TGTGCCAGCAGTTTACCGATCGGACAGGGAAATCAGCCCCAGCATTTT	CASSLPIGQGNQPQHF
-	TRBV30	TRBJ2-7	-	TGTGCCTGGAGTGCCGCGGGTCTCCGCTCCTACGAGCAGTACTTC	CAWSAAGLRSYEQYF
-	TRBV10-3	TRBJ2-1	few	TGTGCCATCAGTGGCATAAGGGCAGGGGAGCAGTTCTTC	CAISGIRAGEQFF
TRBD2	TRBV7-8	TRBJ2-1	-	TGTGCCAGCAGCTTAGTCCAGCGGGGACGGCCCTTCTTC	CASSLVQRGRPFF
TRBD1	TRBV5-1	TRBJ1-4	-	TGCGCCAGCAGCAAGGGACAGGCGACTAATGAAAAACTGTTTTTT	CASSKGQATNEKLFF
TRBD1	TRBV19	TRBJ1-5	-	TGTGCCAGTAGCTGGACAGGGGATCAGCCCCAGCATTTT	CASSWTGDQPQHF
TRBD2	TRBV10-3	TRBJ2-2	once	TGTGCCATCTCTGGGCTAGCGGGGGACACCGGGGAGCTGTTTTTT	CAISGLAGDTGELFF
-	TRBV6-1	TRBJ2-3	-	TGTGCCAGCAGTGGTCCCCGCGGGGCTAGCACAGATACGCAGTATTTT	CASSGPRGASTDTQYF
-	TRBV25-1	TRBJ1-4	-	TGTGCCAGCAGTGACCTCTCCGACTATGAAAAACTGTTTTTT	CASSDLSDYEKLFF
TRBD1	TRBV7-6	TRBJ1-3	-	TGTGCCAGCAAGATAAGGACAGGGGGAGTGGCCATATATTTT	CASKIRTGGVAIYF
-	TRBV6-6	TRBJ2-5	few	TGTGCCAGCAGCTACACAGGACAAGAGACCCAGTACTTC	CASSYTGQETQYF
-	TRBV7-2	TRBJ1-1	-	TGTGCCAGCAGGAGGGACACTGAAGCTTTCTTT	CASRRDTEAFF
TRBD1	TRBV6-5	TRBJ1-2	-	TGTGCCAGCAGTCAACCCGGAAGGACAGGCTTTCGCTACACCTTC	CASSQPGRTGFRYTF
TRBD1	TRBV10-3	TRBJ1-1	-	TGTGTCATCAGTGACAGGGTTGACACTGAAGCTTTCTTT	CVISDRVDTEAFF
-	TRBV28	TRBJ1-2	-	TGTGCCAGCAGTTTATTCAGGGAACCGGCCGGCTACACCTTC	CASSLFREPAGYTF
TRBD1	TRBV7-8	TRBJ2-2	-	TGTGCCAGCAGATTGGACAGGGGAACCCGGGGAACCGGGGAGCTGTTTTTT	CASRLDRGTRGTGELFF
TRBD1	TRBV27	TRBJ2-7	-	TGTGCCAGCAGCGCCGGGACAGGGGCCTACGAGCAGTACTTC	CASSAGTGAYEQYF
TRBD1	TRBV25-1	TRBJ2-1	-	TGTGCCAGCAGTGAATCGGGCAGGGGGCCTTACAATGAGCAGTTCTTC	CASSESGRGPYNEQFF